The 27 T cell receptor beta chains reported below all come from one sample, sequenced in a study of PD-1 blockade in classical Hodgkin lymphoma. The patients all showed relapse after autologous stem cell transplantation, while their brentuximab vedotin exposure varied. Generated by immunoSEQ multiplex PCR, the TCRdb table keeps only in-frame clones and is missing some. The profile shows 6,000 or so clones, about 86% of them singletons. Here the sequenced sample was peripheral blood mononuclear cells (PBMCs), taken before the second cycle of nivolumab. The receptors were sampled from a human donor with classical Hodgkin lymphoma.

The DNA of the CDR3 is TGTGCCAGAAGCCTCCCTTGGGGTCAGCGGGAGGGCGAGCAGTACGTC. Protein: CARSLPWGQREGEQYV. This chain links TRBV5-3 with TRBJ2-7, with 10 bases that match TRBD2. TRBV5-3 is an ORF, with its function uncertain. V trimming: 4 bases; J trimming: 6 bases; junction bases outside the gene matches: 13. The CDR3 is 16 residues long.

The gene calls are TRBV11-2 and TRBJ1-4, with TRBD1 matching 7 bases. Per germline, CDR1 SGHAT and CDR2 FQNNGV. The CDR3 extends over 15 amino acids. The J segment lost 11 bases and the V segment lost 3 bases, leaving 12 bases of the junction unmatched. For the CDR3, the DNA is TGTGCCAGCAGCTTTAGAAGGGACAGTATGAGGAAACTGTTTTTT. This codes for CASSFRRDSMRKLFF.

The rearrangement uses TRBV5-5 and TRBJ2-1; no clear D. The CDR3 totals 12 residues. Trimming pared 2 bases from V and 10 bases from J, leaving 10 bases between. Per the germline V gene, CDR1 is SGHKS and CDR2 is YYEKEE (reference sequence). The CDR3 DNA is TGTGCCAGCAGCTTATTCCTCTTCGAGCAGTTCTTC. Translating it yields CASSLFLFEQFF.

This chain joins TRBV25-1 and TRBJ2-2, with D uncertain. With 3 bases removed from V and 4 bases from J, the gap between germline ends came to 15 bases. The CDR3 is 16 residues long. Germline V gene lookup returns CDR1 MGHDK and CDR2 SYGVNS. As DNA, the CDR3 is TGTGCCAGCAGTGATTGGCGGCAGCGTGGCACCGGGGAGCTGTTTTTT. Protein: CASSDWRQRGTGELFF.

V and J are TRBV6-1 and TRBJ2-5; 10 bases fit TRBD2. CDR1 and CDR2 (germline): MNHNS, SASEGT. There are 16 residues in the CDR3. Trimming took 1 base from V and 5 from J; bases not matched to a gene: 7. The CDR3 loop reads CASSEGGLAFGETQYF. In DNA form, the CDR3 reads TGTGCCAGCAGTGAAGGGGGACTAGCGTTTGGGGAGACCCAGTACTTC.

In this sample, this clone turned up a few times. The V call is TRBV19, the J call TRBJ2-3; no clear D. V gave up 8 bases and J gave up 2 bases, with 14 bases separating them. The CDR3 totals 14 residues. CDR1 and CDR2 from the germline V gene are LNHDA and SQIVND (reference sequence). This CDR3 is CASCTAPDTDTQYF. The CDR3 bases are TGTGCCAGTTGTACCGCCCCTGACACAGATACGCAGTATTTT. The entire variable domain, with the rest obtained from reference TRBV19 and TRBJ2-3, is as follows: DGGITQSPKYLFRKEGQNVTLSCEQNLNHDAMYWYRQDPGQGLRLIYYSQIVNDFQKGDIAEGYSVSREKKESFPLTVTSAQKNPTAFYLCASCTAPDTDTQYFGPGTRLTVL.

The J gene is TRBJ1-6, the V gene TRBV27; a possible D gene is TRBD1 (6 bases). The germline CDR1 and CDR2 sequences are MNHEY and SMNVEV (reference sequence). V lost 4 bases and J lost 9, with 16 bases in between. The CDR3 is 15 residues long. CDR3 sequence (DNA): TGTGCCAGCAGTTCATCTTGGGGGGCGGGTTCACCCCTCCACTTT. This sequence encodes CASSSSWGAGSPLHF.

CDR3 in DNA: TGTGCCAGTAGTAGGGGCGGGGTTCTCACTGAAGCTTTCTTT. Translated, it gives CASSRGGVLTEAFF. This chain uses TRBV19 with TRBJ1-1, with D possibly matching TRBD1 (5 bases). The V and J ends lost 4 bases and 4 bases respectively, with 13 bases between them. CDR1 LNHDA and CDR2 SQIVND come from the germline V gene (reference sequence). This CDR3 comprises 14 residues.

The V call is TRBV9, the J call TRBJ2-3, with 14 positions matching TRBD2. CDR1 and CDR2 (germline): SGDLS, YYNGEE. With 1 base clipped from V and 8 bases from J, the junction kept 6 bases outside the gene matches. The CDR3 runs 16 residues. CDR3 amino acids: CASSVRLAGGPGTQYF. Here the CDR3 DNA reads TGTGCCAGCAGCGTACGACTAGCGGGAGGGCCGGGTACGCAGTATTTT.

Notes on this clone: A read error may produce the germline difference seen at one junction end. The chain employs TRBV5-1 and TRBJ2-5, with D possibly being TRBD2 (6 bases). Germline V gene sequence: CDR1 SGHRS, CDR2 YFSETQ. This CDR3 is built from 14 residues. This CDR3 is CASSLGDLQGTQYF. The CDR3 nucleotides are TGCGCCAGCAGCTTGGGGGACTTACAAGGGACCCAGTACTTC.

V gene TRBV27 combines with J gene TRBJ2-1; TRBD1 or TRBD2 may be the D gene (5 bases each). The CDR3 runs to 15 residues. Germline assignment: CDR1 MNHEY and CDR2 SMNVEV (reference sequence). The V end lost 3 bases, the J end lost 9 bases, and 18 bases lay between the germline ends. CDR3 sequence: CASSFLGRVRGEQFF. CDR3 coding DNA: TGTGCCAGCAGTTTTCTCGGCAGGGTGAGGGGTGAGCAGTTCTTC.

The chain uses TRBV7-2 and TRBJ1-2; 11 nucleotides agree with TRBD1. This CDR3 spans 15 amino acids. CDR1 is SGHTA, CDR2 FQGNSA, per germline. V dropped 2 bases and J dropped 7; count of bases not matched to a gene: 6. This chain's CDR3 is CASSLLRTGGIGYTF. Here the CDR3 DNA reads TGTGCCAGCAGCTTACTCAGGACAGGGGGCATTGGCTACACCTTC. Drawing the rest from reference TRBV7-2 and TRBJ1-2, the complete variable domain is GAGVSQSPSNKVTEKGKDVELRCDPISGHTALYWYRQSLGQGLEFLIYFQGNSAPDKSGLPSDRFSAERTGGSVSTLTIQRTQQEDSAVYLCASSLLRTGGIGYTFGSGTRLTVV.

In its sample, this clone was seen once. The gene calls are TRBV7-9 and TRBJ2-5; 12 bases fit TRBD1. CDR3 length: 16 residues. Germline CDR1 SEHNR, CDR2 FQNEAQ (reference sequence). J lost 5 bases, V lost 5 bases, and 9 bases had no gene match. CDR3 coding DNA: TGTGCCAGCAGCATCTCCGGGACAGGGGGCGGGGAGACCCAGTACTTC. It is translated as CASSISGTGGGETQYF.

This sequence joins TRBV7-9 and TRBJ1-1; no clear D gene. V was clipped by 5 bases and J by 0 bases, with 4 bases between them. CDR3 length: 12 residues. Germline CDR1 SEHNR, CDR2 FQNEAQ (reference sequence). In DNA, the CDR3 is TGTGCCAGCAGCCATATGAACACTGAAGCTTTCTTT. Protein product: CASSHMNTEAFF.

By share of the sample, this clone is hyperexpanded. The same CDR3 is also encoded by other DNA sequences in this sample. The chain uses TRBV15 and TRBJ1-3, with TRBD1 matching over 11 bases. CDR3 size: 17 residues. J lost 6 bases, V lost 0 bases, and 7 bases had no gene match. Germline V CDR1 and CDR2: LNHNV, YYDKDF (reference sequence). DNA for the CDR3: TGTGCCACCAGCAGAGATCGGGGGACAGGGGGGACAAACACCATATATTTT. This translates into CATSRDRGTGGTNTIYF.

The genes are TRBV6-1 and TRBJ1-3, with D unresolved. Germline assignment: CDR1 MNHNS and CDR2 SASEGT. The CDR3 runs to 15 residues. V dropped 3 bases and J dropped 0 bases, with 9 bases sitting between them. CDR3 coding DNA: TGTGCCAGCAGTGAGGCTTTCGCCTCTGGAAACACCATATATTTT. Its translation is CASSEAFASGNTIYF.

The chain carries TRBV7-7 and TRBJ2-3; TRBD2 agrees at 14 bases. The CDR3 extends over 16 amino acids. Germline V CDR1 and CDR2: SSHAT, FNYEAQ (reference sequence). Unmatched junction bases numbered 7, after V lost 5 bases and J lost 6 bases. CDR3 loop: CASSRTSGRPGDTQYF. For the CDR3, the DNA is TGTGCCAGCAGCCGGACTAGCGGGAGGCCCGGGGATACGCAGTATTTT.

This sequence joins TRBV7-9 and TRBJ2-5; D is perhaps TRBD2 (5 bases). V dropped 1 base and J dropped 2 bases, with 11 bases sitting between them. Looked up from germline, CDR1 is SEHNR and CDR2 is FQNEAQ (reference sequence). This CDR3 has 15 amino acids. The CDR3 loop is CASSLVGRDQETQYF. The CDR3 DNA reads TGTGCCAGCAGCTTAGTCGGACGGGATCAAGAGACCCAGTACTTC.

The V and J genes are TRBV6-5 and TRBJ1-6; no definite D call. Germline V gene lookup returns CDR1 MNHEY and CDR2 SVGAGI. The CDR3 is made up of 13 amino acids. V lost 7 bases to trimming and J lost 9 bases, with 13 bases between them. CDR3 protein: CASKYSIASPLHF. As DNA, the CDR3 is TGTGCCAGCAAATACTCAATAGCTTCACCCCTCCACTTT.

This chain joins TRBV4-2 and TRBJ2-3; TRBD2 aligns across 9 bases. Trimming removed 4 bases from V and 2 bases from J; junction bases left unmatched: 10. Looked up from germline, CDR1 is LGHNA and CDR2 is YNFKEQ. The CDR3 contains 17 residues. CDR3 region: CASSPSGMKPLTDTQYF. The CDR3, as DNA: TGTGCCAGCAGCCCTAGCGGGATGAAACCCCTCACAGATACGCAGTATTTT.

This rearrangement joins TRBV27 to TRBJ2-1; D unresolved. Between the trimmed V and J ends, which lost 5 bases and 12 bases, there was a span of 14 bases. The CDR3 consists of 12 residues. The V gene's germline CDR1 is MNHEY and CDR2 SMNVEV (reference sequence). CDR3 sequence (DNA): TGTGCCAGCAGTCCCCTCTCAGGAAGGCAGTTCTTC. Protein product: CASSPLSGRQFF.

Concerning this clone itself: The junction departs from the called germline gene at one end, perhaps through a read error. This chain links TRBV7-7 with TRBJ2-2; a weak D match, TRBD1 (5 bases). Germline V gives CDR1 SSHAT, CDR2 FNYEAQ (reference sequence). The CDR3 contains 15 residues. DNA for the CDR3: TGTGCTAGCAGCCCCTGGACATCGAACACCGGGGAGCTGTTTTTT. Its protein product is CASSPWTSNTGELFF.

The chain combines TRBV2 with TRBJ1-2; D possibly corresponds to TRBD1 (5 bases). This CDR3 contains 14 residues. Trimming took off 2 bases at V and 7 bases at J, with 14 bases between the two ends. Germline V gives CDR1 SNHLY, CDR2 FYNNEI. The CDR3 nucleotides read TGTGCCAGCAGTGAACTGCCGGATGGGGGTGGCTACACCTTC. It yields the protein CASSELPDGGGYTF.

The chain uses TRBV10-3 and TRBJ1-3; D remains ambiguous. The CDR3 length is 13 residues. Deletions cut 8 bases from V and 0 bases from J, with 8 bases between. Germline assignment: CDR1 ENHRY and CDR2 SYGVKD. The CDR3 nucleotides are TGTGCCATCGGAGGGAGCTCTGGAAACACCATATATTTT. Protein product: CAIGGSSGNTIYF.

The genes are TRBV4-1 and TRBJ2-1, with 10 bases matching TRBD1. The ends lost 3 bases at V and 7 bases at J; junction bases unmatched: 6. The CDR3 covers 15 residues. Germline lookup yields CDR1 MGHRA and CDR2 YSYEKL. DNA of the CDR3: TGCGCCAGCAGCCATCCGGGACAGGGGATAAATGAGCAGTTCTTC. This gives the protein CASSHPGQGINEQFF.

This chain connects TRBV30 to TRBJ1-2, with 11 positions matching TRBD1. V trimming: 2 bases; J trimming: 4 bases; junction bases outside the gene matches: 3. Looked up from germline, CDR1 is GTSNPN and CDR2 is SVGIG (reference sequence). The CDR3 is made up of 14 amino acids. CDR3 sequence (DNA): TGTGCCTGGAGTCCCGGACAGGGGGCCTATGGCTACACCTTC. This codes for CAWSPGQGAYGYTF.

This clone appeared a few times. The J gene is TRBJ1-5, the V gene TRBV5-1; 9 bases map to TRBD1. V lost 4 bases and J lost 4; bases outside the gene matches: 6. This CDR3 has 15 residues. Per germline, CDR1 SGHRS and CDR2 YFSETQ. The CDR3 here is CASSTGTGRNQPQHF. CDR3 coding DNA: TGCGCCAGCAGCACCGGGACAGGGAGGAATCAGCCCCAGCATTTT.